This paragraph reports one T cell receptor (beta chain). The junction differs from germline at one of its ends, possibly a read error. The data stem from a study of blood T cells in healthy people across ages. Study-level background: About one barcoded beta molecule per two T cells was the capture yield of template switching.

This CDR3 region has 13 residues. A sample-barcoded 5' primer and a J-beta primer mix were used in a second PCR of roughly 7 to 11 cycles. Each cDNA was tagged by a template-switch adaptor containing 12 random nucleotides. TCRdb passed the 5' RACE reads through MiXCR, listing each CDR3 protein once. The sample yields more than 550,000 distinct CDR3 sequences, 22% seen once. This rearrangement joins TRBV12-3 or TRBV12-4 to TRBJ2-5, with D perhaps matching TRBD1 or TRBD2 (5 bases each). Sequenced sample: blood. The source of this sequence is a man in his 70s in good health. CDR3 sequence reads: CASSSTSGTLKFF. DNA for the CDR3: TGTGCCAGCAGTTCAACATCCGGGACCTTGAAGTTCTTC.